A single sample is the source of the 22 T cell receptor beta chains below, sequenced in a study of regulatory T cells in long-lasting Graves disease. Library construction for TCR beta used iRepertoire HTBI primers and Arm-PCR of CDR3 regions. TCRdb independently ran MiXCR on the multiplex PCR reads; one entry per CDR3 protein. The repertoire holds approximately 380,000 distinct CDR3 sequences, with around 21% as singletons. The time point was: persistent/refractory GD, antithyroid drugs over 5 years with positive TRAb. The authors made the TCR library using RNA they extracted from PBMCs. The sample was peripheral blood mononuclear cells (PBMCs), taken when the disease was refractory, from a patient treated with antithyroid drugs. Receptors were obtained from a female donor with Graves disease.

The table lists this clonotype with a few counts. J is TRBJ2-7 and V is TRBV29-1, with unresolved D. The V end was cut by 0 bases, the J end by 2 bases, with 11 bases between. In germline, CDR1 is SQVTM, CDR2 ANQGSEA. This CDR3 comprises 14 residues. CDR3: CSVEEGSGTYEQYF. The CDR3 region has the DNA TGCAGCGTTGAAGAGGGATCAGGCACCTACGAGCAGTACTTC.

The rearrangement uses TRBV9 and TRBJ2-5, with D possibly TRBD2 on 6 matching bases. The CDR3 has 15 amino acids. Trimming removed 0 bases at V and 0 bases at J, with 9 bases between. Germline V gives CDR1 SGDLS, CDR2 YYNGEE. For the CDR3, the DNA is TGTGCCAGCAGCGTAGAGGACTATCACCAAGAGACCCAGTACTTC. Protein sequence: CASSVEDYHQETQYF.

This clonotype was counted ten times or more. Sequence at one end of the junction differs from germline and may be a read error. The V gene is TRBV7-2, the J gene TRBJ2-7; D possibly corresponds to TRBD2 (5 bases). Germline V gene data show CDR1 as SGHTA and CDR2 as FQGNSA. This CDR3 contains 15 residues. In DNA, the CDR3 is TGTGCCAGCAGCTTAGCCCGGACTGGCTCCCACGAGCAGTACTTC. Translation gives CASSLARTGSHEQYF.

This clonotype was counted ten times or more. The chain combines TRBV3-1 with TRBJ1-5, with D perhaps TRBD1 (5 bases). Germline V CDR1 and CDR2: LGHDT, YNNKEL (reference sequence). The CDR3 has 13 residues. Deletions cut 0 bases from V and 7 bases from J, with 7 bases between. CDR3 loop: CASSQDRDQPQHF. CDR3 nucleotides: TGTGCCAGCAGCCAAGACAGGGACCAGCCCCAGCATTTT.

This clonotype was detected many times. The chain combines TRBV20-1 with TRBJ2-5, with a tentative D call TRBD1 (5 bases). The CDR3 extends over 13 amino acids. The germline gives CDR1 DFQATT, CDR2 SNEGSKA (reference sequence). Between the trimmed V and J ends, which lost 6 bases and 5 bases, there was a span of 16 bases. The CDR3 region has the DNA TGCAGTGCGCTTTTTGGACATTCGGAGACCCAGTACTTC. This gives the protein CSALFGHSETQYF.

This clonotype was observed at least ten times. This chain uses TRBV12-3 or TRBV12-4 with TRBJ2-2; TRBD1 agrees at 7 bases. CDR3 length: 15 residues. Trimming cost V 5 bases and J 3 bases; bases outside gene matches: 6. CDR3 DNA: TGTGCCAGCAGTACCAACAGGGGATACACCGGGGAGCTGTTTTTT. It yields the protein CASSTNRGYTGELFF.

This clonotype occurred a few times. V is TRBV19 and J is TRBJ2-7; D ambiguous. Germline V gene sequence: CDR1 LNHDA, CDR2 SQIVND (reference sequence). This CDR3 comprises 15 residues. V was pared by 5 bases and J by 2 bases, with 16 bases between. As DNA, the CDR3 is TGTGCCAGTAGTCCTGACACCGGAACTACCTACGAGCAGTACTTC. It translates to CASSPDTGTTYEQYF.

The chain links TRBV12-3 or TRBV12-4 to TRBJ2-1; the match to TRBD1 covers 8 bases. J was trimmed by 7 bases and V by 3 bases; bases with no gene match: 11. The CDR3 loop spans 16 amino acids. As DNA, the CDR3 is TGTGCCAGCAGTTTTTTCCCTCGGACAGGGTTGAATGAGCAGTTCTTC. This gives the protein CASSFFPRTGLNEQFF.

The rearrangement uses TRBV7-6 and TRBJ2-1, with TRBD1 matching over 10 bases. The CDR3 length is 15 residues. Trimming at V came to 6 bases and at J to 4 bases, leaving 6 bases not matched to a gene. Germline CDR1 reads SGHVS; CDR2 reads FNYEAQ. The CDR3 region has the DNA TGTGCCAGCAGTTCCGGGACAGGGGAATACAATGAGCAGTTCTTC. This gives the protein CASSSGTGEYNEQFF.

This clonotype was counted many times. The chain uses TRBV28 and TRBJ2-1; 7 bases line up with TRBD2. The J segment lost 2 bases and the V segment lost 6 bases, leaving 4 bases of the junction unmatched. The CDR3 is made up of 14 amino acids. The germline gives CDR1 MDHEN, CDR2 SYDVKM. In DNA, the CDR3 is TGTGCCAGCAGGAGCGGGGCAACCTACAATGAGCAGTTCTTC. It specifies CASRSGATYNEQFF.

This clonotype was detected many times. This rearrangement joins TRBV12-3 or TRBV12-4 to TRBJ1-2, with TRBD1 matching 8 bases. The CDR3 is made up of 13 amino acids. V gave up 7 bases and J gave up 8 bases; unmatched junction bases: 9. The CDR3 bases are TGTGCCAGCACCCTAAGACAGGGGAGGGGCTACACCTTC. It is translated as CASTLRQGRGYTF.

The DNA for the CDR3 is TGTGCCAGCTCACCGCTGGCCTTTAGCGGGGGAACCTACGAGCAGTACTTC. This gives the protein CASSPLAFSGGTYEQYF. The rearrangement links TRBV18 to TRBJ2-7, with TRBD2 matching over 9 bases. From germline, CDR1 is KGHSH and CDR2 LQKENI. The CDR3 consists of 17 residues. J was trimmed by 2 bases and V by 3 bases; bases with no gene match: 11.

This clonotype was detected only once. J is TRBJ2-3 and V is TRBV12-3 or TRBV12-4; TRBD1 might be the D (5 bases). CDR3 size: 14 residues. The V end lost 3 bases, the J end lost 6 bases, and 13 bases lay between the germline ends. The CDR3 DNA is TGTGCCAGCAGTTTTGGGGCGGCTGGGGATACGCAGTATTTT. This codes for CASSFGAAGDTQYF.

This clonotype occurred many times. V and J are TRBV12-3 or TRBV12-4 and TRBJ2-2; unclear D gene. Trimming took 7 bases from V and 4 from J, leaving 13 bases between them. This CDR3 region has 14 residues. DNA of the CDR3: TGTGCCAGCACCCCTTCGAGGTCCACCGGGGAGCTGTTTTTT. Residues: CASTPSRSTGELFF.

In its sample, this clonotype was seen a few times. This CDR3 reads CAWSLGVGYGYTF. CDR3 nucleotides: TGTGCCTGGAGTCTCGGGGTTGGCTATGGCTACACCTTC. This rearrangement joins TRBV30 to TRBJ1-2; D call uncertain. Germline V lookup: CDR1 GTSNPN, CDR2 SVGIG (reference sequence). Trimming removed 2 bases at V and 4 bases at J, with 11 bases between. The CDR3 totals 13 residues.

Only a few counts were recorded for this clonotype. The chain is built from TRBV24-1 and TRBJ2-2, with 7 bases matching TRBD1. The CDR3 has 16 amino acids. Unmatched junction bases numbered 2, after V lost 1 base and J lost 1 base. Germline V gives CDR1 KGHDR, CDR2 SFDVKD. DNA of the CDR3: TGTGCCACCAGTGATTTAGGGGACAGGAACACCGGGGAGCTGTTTTTT. Its translation: CATSDLGDRNTGELFF.

This clonotype was recorded at least ten times. The genes are TRBV30 and TRBJ1-6; TRBD1 is a possible D gene (6 bases). The CDR3 is 13 amino acids. Trimming shortened V by 1 base and J by 10 bases, and 11 bases separated the two germline ends. CDR1 is GTSNPN and CDR2 is SVGIG in the germline V gene (reference sequence). In DNA form, the CDR3 reads TGTGCCTGGAGTGCACAGGGTGGGTCACCCCTCCACTTT. As protein: CAWSAQGGSPLHF.

Ten or more counts support this clonotype. The genes are TRBV12-3 or TRBV12-4 and TRBJ1-2; D is possibly TRBD1 (6 bases). The CDR3 contains 13 residues. Trimming took off 4 bases at V and 3 bases at J, with 9 bases between the two ends. The CDR3 region has the DNA TGTGCCAGCAGTTCCGGGGGCTACTATGGCTACACCTTC. Its translation is CASSSGGYYGYTF.

In this sample, this clonotype turned up many times. The V gene is TRBV10-1, the J gene TRBJ2-5; 9 positions match TRBD1. Germline lookup yields CDR1 WNHNN and CDR2 SYGVQD (reference sequence). The CDR3 has 15 amino acids. J gave up 3 bases and V 0 bases, and 2 bases lay outside the gene matches. CDR3: CASSESGTGKETQYF. CDR3 in DNA: TGCGCCAGCAGTGAGTCGGGGACAGGGAAAGAGACCCAGTACTTC.

In regard to this clonotype: This may arise from a read error, as a much more abundant clone is one base away. V is TRBV28 and J is TRBJ2-7, with 8 bases matching TRBD1. The CDR3 consists of 14 residues. Germline CDR1 reads MDHEN; CDR2 reads SYDVKM. CDR3 in amino acids: CASTTGGPTYGQYF. The DNA for the CDR3 is TGTGCCAGCACAACAGGGGGACCAACCTACGGGCAGTACTTC.

The table lists this clonotype with many counts. The CDR3 here is CASSPRLGFEQYF. DNA of the CDR3: TGCGCCAGCAGCCCGAGACTAGGATTCGAGCAGTACTTC. The rearrangement uses TRBV5-1 and TRBJ2-7; the D gene is possibly TRBD2 (6 bases). CDR1 and CDR2 from the germline V gene are SGHRS and YFSETQ. The germline V and J ends were trimmed by 4 bases and 6 bases, with 14 bases remaining between them. The CDR3 length is 13 residues.

The count of this clonotype is one. At one boundary the junction diverges from the germline segment, which might be a read error. This rearrangement joins TRBV20-1 to TRBJ2-2, with D tentatively TRBD2 (5 bases). From germline, CDR1 is DFQATT and CDR2 SNEGSKA (reference sequence). The CDR3 has 13 amino acids. Here the CDR3 DNA reads TGCAGTGCTCCTAGTTGGACCACCGGGAAGCTGTTTTTT. Translated: CSAPSWTTGKLFF.